This T cell receptor (beta chain) derives from a study of blood T cell repertoires in COVID-19. Study in general: The United States, Italy and Spain were the sources of the acute and convalescent COVID-19 samples. PBMCs, B-cell-depleted T cells, or T cells were the source of the cDNA or gDNA that made up the material.

Using immunoSEQ multiplex PCR, the repertoire was profiled, and TCRdb retains in-frame clones only, with some absent. The table lists 55,000 to 70,000 clones, 60% to 85% of them singletons. The CDR3 contains 14 residues. Germline CDR1 reads SGHTA; CDR2 reads FQGTGA. V was shortened by 5 bases and J by 0 bases, with 9 bases between the two germline ends. This rearrangement joins TRBV7-3 to TRBJ2-3; D may be TRBD1 (6 bases). This TCR was sampled from a human donor in a cohort sampled during active COVID-19. Sequencing input: peripheral blood. This CDR3 is CASSRDISTDTQYF. The CDR3 nucleotides are TGTGCCAGCAGCCGGGACATTAGCACAGATACGCAGTATTTT.